A selection of T cell receptor beta chains follows, all from one sample in a study of OX40 agonist ivuxolimab in advanced cancers. The method was immunoSEQ multiplex PCR; TCRdb's version includes in-frame clones alone and lacks a portion of them. The sample comprises about 24,000 clones, 70% to 85% of which are singletons, and about 25% rests with the top ten. The input for sequencing was CD4+ or CD8+ T cells sorted from blood, taken in a trial of the OX40 agonist ivuxolimab. Receptors originate from an adult with an advanced solid tumor such as melanoma, head and neck, liver or kidney cancer. Both conserved end residues are part of each CDR3. The order of the fields is J gene, V gene, clone size, D gene, CDR3 DNA, CDR3 protein. The D gene is left open where the match is weak. Where a row states a size, it is once, few, many or the class of an expanded clone; other rows omit it.

TRBJ2-4	TRBV11-1	NA	NA	TGTGCCAGCAGTTCAATAGAAGGGGTCGCCAAAAACATTCAGTACTTC	CASSSIEGVAKNIQYF
TRBJ2-7	TRBV28	once	NA	TGTGCCAGCAGTTTCGGGCAGGAAACCTACGAGCAGTACTTC	CASSFGQETYEQYF
TRBJ1-1	TRBV11-2	NA	NA	TGTGCCAGCAGCTTAGACAGGGCGGCGAACACTGAAGCTTTCTTT	CASSLDRAANTEAFF
TRBJ1-1	TRBV29-1	NA	TRBD1	TGCAGCGTTGAAGATCGGAGCAGGGGGCTGGGTGCTTTCTTT	CSVEDRSRGLGAFF
TRBJ2-1	TRBV5-6	NA	NA	TGTGCCAGCAGCTTACTAGCCCGGGAGCAGTTCTTC	CASSLLAREQFF
TRBJ2-7	TRBV28	NA	NA	TGTGCCAGCAGGGGGACAACAGGGCCCTCTGCCGAGCAGTACTTC	CASRGTTGPSAEQYF
TRBJ2-3	TRBV9	NA	NA	TGTGCCAGCAGCGTACCGGAATTAGCGGCTAGCACAGATACGCAGTATTTT	CASSVPELAASTDTQYF
TRBJ1-5	TRBV4-1	NA	NA	TGCGCCAGCAGCCAAGGCACGGGGCAGCCCCAGCATTTT	CASSQGTGQPQHF
TRBJ2-7	TRBV19	once	NA	TGTGCCAGTAGTCTTGGGGACCTCTACGAGCAGTACTTC	CASSLGDLYEQYF
TRBJ2-6	TRBV27	NA	NA	TGTGCCAGCAGTTTATTGACGACCTCTGGGGCCAACGTCCTGACTTTC	CASSLLTTSGANVLTF
TRBJ1-4	TRBV4-2	NA	TRBD1	TGTGCCAGCAGCCAAGAAACGGTAGGGGGACAGTGGCACGAAAAACTGTTTTTT	CASSQETVGGQWHEKLFF
TRBJ2-3	TRBV6-6	medium-sized	TRBD2	TGTGCCAGCAGTTACTACCCTAGCGGGAGAGGGGATACGCAGTATTTT	CASSYYPSGRGDTQYF
TRBJ2-3	TRBV5-8	once	NA	TGTGCCACCCACCGCAGGGGAGATATCACAGATACGCAGTATTTT	CATHRRGDITDTQYF
TRBJ1-2	TRBV27	NA	NA	TGTGCCAGCAGTTTTACCGGTCCTGCTAACTATGGCTACACCTTC	CASSFTGPANYGYTF
TRBJ2-2	TRBV28	NA	TRBD1	TGTGCCAGCAGTTCAGTCGACAGGGCGCGTTTCGACACCGGGGAGCTGTTTTTT	CASSSVDRARFDTGELFF
TRBJ2-3	TRBV18	NA	NA	TGTGCCAGCTCACCACCGGGAGCCGGCCCAGATACGCAGTATTTT	CASSPPGAGPDTQYF
TRBJ2-1	TRBV5-1	NA	TRBD1	TGCGCCAGCAGGTTAGACAGGGCTGAGCAGTTCTTC	CASRLDRAEQFF
TRBJ2-7	TRBV11-2	few	NA	TGTGCCAGCAGCTCGATCTACGAGCAGTACTTC	CASSSIYEQYF
TRBJ1-1	TRBV27	NA	NA	TGTGCCAGCAGTTTGGTAAGGAACACTGAAGCTTTCTTT	CASSLVRNTEAFF
TRBJ2-7	TRBV28	NA	TRBD1	TGTGCCAGCAGTTTACAACAGGGGGCCGAGCAGTACTTC	CASSLQQGAEQYF
TRBJ2-3	TRBV27	NA	NA	TGTGCCAGCACCACAACAGCGAGGGCTACTAGCACAGATACGCAGTATTTT	CASTTTARATSTDTQYF
TRBJ2-7	TRBV5-1	NA	NA	TGCGCCAGCAGCTCAGGTACCGGGACCCCTCGTTCCGAGCAGTACTTC	CASSSGTGTPRSEQYF
TRBJ1-1	TRBV10-1	NA	TRBD1	TGCGCCAGCAGACCAGACAGGGGGTTAATGGCTGAAGCTTTCTTT	CASRPDRGLMAEAFF
TRBJ2-3	TRBV2	NA	TRBD2	TGTGCCAGCGATTACGGGGGGGTACGTCTGTGGGATACGCAGTATTTT	CASDYGGVRLWDTQYF
TRBJ2-7	TRBV7-2	NA	NA	TGTGCCAGCAGGTCGACTGAAAACTACGAGCAGTACTTC	CASRSTENYEQYF
TRBJ1-1	TRBV5-5	NA	NA	TGTGCCAGCAGCTTGGTTGACAGGATGGAAACTGAAGCTTTCTTT	CASSLVDRMETEAFF
TRBJ1-5	TRBV6-1	NA	NA	TGTGCCAGCAGTGAAGGGGCTTATGGCAATCAGCCCCAGCATTTT	CASSEGAYGNQPQHF
TRBJ1-4	TRBV6-1	NA	TRBD1	TGTGCCAGCATTGGACAGGGGTGGGAAAAACTGTTTTTT	CASIGQGWEKLFF
TRBJ2-7	TRBV5-1	once	NA	TGCGCCAGCAGCTTGGTCTACTCAGTGGAGCAGTACTTC	CASSLVYSVEQYF
TRBJ2-1	TRBV7-9	NA	NA	TGTGCCAGCGGGGACGTAACCTACAATGAGCAGTTCTTC	CASGDVTYNEQFF
TRBJ2-7	TRBV27	NA	NA	TGTGCCAGCAGAAGAGGGGGGGCTCTCTACGAGCAGTACTTC	CASRRGGALYEQYF
TRBJ2-1	TRBV6-5	NA	NA	TGTGCCAGCAGTGACTATGATGAGCAGTTCTTC	CASSDYDEQFF
TRBJ2-7	TRBV7-8	once	NA	TGTGCCAGCAGCTTAGGTCAGGCGGTGAATAGCTACGAGCAGTACTTC	CASSLGQAVNSYEQYF
TRBJ2-1	TRBV5-8	NA	NA	TGTGCCAGCAGCTTGTGGGATACCGGGGCCCCAAAGGACAATGAGCAGTTCTTC	CASSLWDTGAPKDNEQFF
TRBJ1-3	TRBV25-1	NA	NA	TGTGCCAGCAGAGCCCCGGTCCTCTCTGGAAACACCATATATTTT	CASRAPVLSGNTIYF
TRBJ2-7	TRBV19	NA	NA	TGTGCCAGTAGAAGTGGGGTCCCTCACGAGCAGTACTTC	CASRSGVPHEQYF
TRBJ2-7	TRBV5-1	NA	NA	TGCGCCAGCAGCTTGGTAGGGGTCCTCGACGAGCAGTACTTC	CASSLVGVLDEQYF
TRBJ2-7	TRBV7-9	few	NA	TGTGCCAGCAGCTTCGGGATTTCCTACGAGCAGTACTTC	CASSFGISYEQYF
TRBJ2-1	TRBV4-2	NA	TRBD2	TGTGCCAGCAGCCAAGATGGCAGCGGGGAGCCATACAATGAGCAGTTCTTC	CASSQDGSGEPYNEQFF
TRBJ2-5	TRBV9	NA	TRBD2	TGTGCCAGCAGCCCGGAAGGCTGGGGAGGGGAGACCCAGTACTTC	CASSPEGWGGETQYF
TRBJ1-5	TRBV6-4	NA	NA	TGTGCCAGCAGTGAAGGTAGCAATCAGCCCCAGCATTTT	CASSEGSNQPQHF
TRBJ2-7	TRBV7-3	NA	TRBD1	TGTGCCAGCAGCTTTTCAGGGGGCTACGAGCAGTACTTC	CASSFSGGYEQYF
TRBJ2-7	TRBV10-1	NA	NA	TGCGCCAGCAGTGAGGGTACAGGTCCCCTCTACGAGCAGTACTTC	CASSEGTGPLYEQYF
TRBJ2-1	TRBV6-4	NA	TRBD2	TGTGCCAGCAGTGAACGACTAGCGGGAGACCTACCAGTTCAGTTCTTC	CASSERLAGDLPVQFF
TRBJ2-1	TRBV7-6	NA	TRBD2	TGTGCCAGTGGACTAGCGGAAACCTACAATGAGCAGTTCTTC	CASGLAETYNEQFF
TRBJ2-2	TRBV7-9	NA	NA	TGTGCCAGCAGCTTATCCAGGTCTTACACCGGGGAGCTGTTTTTT	CASSLSRSYTGELFF
TRBJ2-7	TRBV14	NA	NA	TGTGCCAGCAGTCGGGCCAGCGGGTACAATCTTGACTCCTACGAGCAGTACTTC	CASSRASGYNLDSYEQYF
TRBJ2-2	TRBV29-1	once	TRBD1	TGCAGCGTGCGAGGGGCCCAGGACAGGTACACCGGGGAGCTGTTTTTT	CSVRGAQDRYTGELFF
TRBJ1-2	TRBV7-8	NA	NA	TGTGCCAGCAGCTTAGGAGAGGGCAACTATGGCTACACCTTC	CASSLGEGNYGYTF
TRBJ2-4	TRBV5-4	few	NA	TGTGCCCATGGGGCCGAAGCCAAAAACATTCAGTACTTC	CAHGAEAKNIQYF
TRBJ2-7	TRBV7-9	NA	NA	TGTGCCAGCAGCTTAAATAGAGAGGGGCACTACGAGCAGTACTTC	CASSLNREGHYEQYF
TRBJ2-7	TRBV14	NA	TRBD1	TGTGCCAGCAGCCCAGGGCCACAGGGGTCCTACGAGCAGTACTTC	CASSPGPQGSYEQYF
TRBJ1-1	TRBV7-9	once	NA	TGTGCCAGCAGCTTAGACTTCGGGGGGAACACTGAAGCTTTCTTT	CASSLDFGGNTEAFF
TRBJ2-5	TRBV5-4	NA	NA	TGTGCCAGCAGCTTGGGGTCGGAGACCCAGTACTTC	CASSLGSETQYF
TRBJ1-1	TRBV27	NA	TRBD1	TGTGCCAGCAGTTCGATACAGGGGGCTGGGTCTGAAGCTTTCTTT	CASSSIQGAGSEAFF
TRBJ1-5	TRBV7-9	NA	TRBD1	TGTGCCAGCAGCTCCGGGACAGGGCCAGCCTTCAGCAATCAGCCCCAGCATTTT	CASSSGTGPAFSNQPQHF
TRBJ2-5	TRBV5-1	NA	NA	TGCGCCAGCAGCCCGGGGACTCTCCTAGAGACCCAGTACTTC	CASSPGTLLETQYF